This is a list of T cell receptor beta chains from one sample in a study of spatial heterogeneity in lung cancer. TCRdb re-called the 5' RACE reads with MiXCR, one entry per CDR3 protein. The top ten hold 30% to 40% of the sample, which has 9,500 to 12,000 distinct CDR3 sequences, about 24% seen once. This specimen was PBMCs, taken at surgery. The origin of the receptors is a female donor with early-stage non-small cell lung cancer. Each CDR3 is given with its conserved first and last residue. D genes are given only for firm matches. Expanded clones are given a class, and other clones once, few, many or no size at all.

d_gene: .; v_gene: TRBV7-8; j_gene: TRBJ2-3; abundance: few; CDR3nt: TGTGCCAGCAGCCTAGGGGGGCCTCCGGATACGCAGTATTTT; CDR3aa: CASSLGGPPDTQYF
d_gene: TRBD1; v_gene: TRBV27; j_gene: TRBJ1-5; abundance: few; CDR3nt: TGTGCCAGCAGAGCAGGGGGCTGGATATCTAATCAGCCCCAGCATTTT; CDR3aa: CASRAGGWISNQPQHF
d_gene: .; v_gene: TRBV29-1; j_gene: TRBJ2-5; abundance: .; CDR3nt: TGCAGCGTTGGGTGGGGGAGCCAAGAGACCCAGTACTTC; CDR3aa: CSVGWGSQETQYF
d_gene: .; v_gene: TRBV24-1; j_gene: TRBJ2-3; abundance: once; CDR3nt: TGTGCCACCAGTGGGACGGACAGCACAGATACGCAGTATTTT; CDR3aa: CATSGTDSTDTQYF
d_gene: .; v_gene: TRBV11-2; j_gene: TRBJ2-7; abundance: few; CDR3nt: TGTGCCAGCAGCCCAATCAACCGAGGGGGGGGCCGAACCTACGAGCAGTACTTC; CDR3aa: CASSPINRGGGRTYEQYF
d_gene: .; v_gene: TRBV5-5; j_gene: TRBJ1-2; abundance: few; CDR3nt: TGTGCCAGCAGCTTCCCGTCAGGGATTGATGGCTACACCTTC; CDR3aa: CASSFPSGIDGYTF
d_gene: .; v_gene: TRBV6-6; j_gene: TRBJ2-1; abundance: medium-sized; CDR3nt: TGTGCCAGCAGTTACGATGGACGTGACAATGAGCAGTTCTTC; CDR3aa: CASSYDGRDNEQFF
d_gene: TRBD2; v_gene: TRBV28; j_gene: TRBJ2-7; abundance: medium-sized; CDR3nt: TGTGCCAGCAGTCTGGGGGGGGAGTCCTACGAGCAGTACTTC; CDR3aa: CASSLGGESYEQYF
d_gene: .; v_gene: TRBV5-5; j_gene: TRBJ2-7; abundance: .; CDR3nt: TGTGCCAGCAGCTTTTCGTCTGGTGAAACCTACGAGCAGTACTTC; CDR3aa: CASSFSSGETYEQYF
d_gene: .; v_gene: TRBV20-1; j_gene: TRBJ1-2; abundance: many; CDR3nt: TGCAGTGCTAGAGATTCCGGGACCTTCTATGGCTACACCTTC; CDR3aa: CSARDSGTFYGYTF
d_gene: .; v_gene: TRBV29-1; j_gene: TRBJ2-5; abundance: medium-sized; CDR3nt: TGCAGCGTTGGTAGGTGGGGTAGCGGTGTAAAAGAGACCCAGTACTTC; CDR3aa: CSVGRWGSGVKETQYF
d_gene: TRBD2; v_gene: TRBV12-3/TRBV12-4; j_gene: TRBJ2-3; abundance: once; CDR3nt: TGTGCCAGCAGTTCCCGGACTAGCGGGAGGGCGAGTACGCAGTATTTT; CDR3aa: CASSSRTSGRASTQYF
d_gene: TRBD1; v_gene: TRBV7-2; j_gene: TRBJ2-3; abundance: .; CDR3nt: TGTGCCAGCGGGGTGGACAGGGAGGATACGCAGTATTTT; CDR3aa: CASGVDREDTQYF
d_gene: TRBD2; v_gene: TRBV7-9; j_gene: TRBJ2-1; abundance: .; CDR3nt: TGTGCCAGCGGGAAGCGGAGCGGGAGGGCCGATGAGCAGATCTTC; CDR3aa: CASGKRSGRADEQIF
d_gene: .; v_gene: TRBV3-1; j_gene: TRBJ1-1; abundance: few; CDR3nt: TGTGCCAGCAGCCAAGTGCCCTTTCCACCCGGGGTGAACACTGAAGCTTTCTTT; CDR3aa: CASSQVPFPPGVNTEAFF